This entry lists 32 T cell receptor beta chains sequenced from one sample in a study of CD4 and CD8 cells across lung adenocarcinoma regions. MiXCR, applied by TCRdb to the PCR reads, yields one record per CDR3 protein. The table shows some 19,000 distinct CDR3 sequences, with roughly half occurring only once. The sequenced material came from CD8+ T cells from the center of a lung tumor. These receptors were taken from a female donor with lung adenocarcinoma. The CD4 and CD8 labels of this study may be unreliable.

V usage is TRBV10-1 and J usage is TRBJ2-3; D is possibly TRBD2 (6 bases). V shed 8 bases and J shed 0 bases, with 9 bases lying between them. The CDR3 spans 13 residues. Germline CDR1 reads WNHNN; CDR2 reads SYGVQD (reference sequence). The CDR3 nucleotides read TGCGCCAGCGGACGGGGGAGCACAGATACGCAGTATTTT. Its protein product is CASGRGSTDTQYF.

On this clonotype itself: A junction end diverges from the germline sequence, so it may reflect a read error. V gene TRBV27 combines with J gene TRBJ2-3; D might be TRBD1 (6 bases). Germline V gene lookup returns CDR1 MNHEY and CDR2 SMNVEV (reference sequence). There are 15 residues in the CDR3. The CDR3, as DNA: TGTGGCAGCAGGCAGGGGCTAGGACTCACAGATACTCAGTACTTT. This codes for CGSRQGLGLTDTQYF.

Worth noting for this clonotype: One end of the junction varies from germline; a read error may be responsible. The rearrangement uses TRBV6-1 and TRBJ2-3; D assignment may be TRBD1 or TRBD2 (7 bases each). Germline assignment: CDR1 MNHNS and CDR2 SASEGT. This CDR3 contains 18 residues. As DNA, the CDR3 is TGTGCCAGCAGTGGAGCGGGGCTAGGGGGCGCGGGCCAAGATACCCAGTACTTT. It is translated as CASSGAGLGGAGQDTQYF.

This clonotype was observed many times. This chain uses TRBV7-9 with TRBJ2-1; no firm D call. V lost 1 base and J 6 bases, leaving 7 bases between the germline ends. Germline assignment: CDR1 SEHNR and CDR2 FQNEAQ (reference sequence). The CDR3 covers 13 residues. CDR3 nucleotides: TGTGCCAGCAGCTTAGGCCTGGGCAATGAGCAGTTCTTC. Its translation is CASSLGLGNEQFF.

This clonotype was observed a handful of times. V gene TRBV27 combines with J gene TRBJ2-1; D is uncertain. The CDR3 sequence is 11 residues long. In germline, CDR1 is MNHEY, CDR2 SMNVEV (reference sequence). Deletions cut 5 bases from V and 4 bases from J, with 3 bases between. This CDR3 is CASSRYNEQFF. The DNA of the CDR3 is TGTGCCAGCAGTCGATACAATGAGCAGTTCTTC.

The rearrangement links TRBV7-6 to TRBJ2-1; perhaps TRBD2 as D (5 bases). Germline V gene data show CDR1 as SGHVS and CDR2 as FNYEAQ. The CDR3 runs 13 residues. The V and J ends lost 2 bases and 6 bases respectively, with 8 bases between them. This chain's CDR3 is CASSLNGGNEQFF. CDR3 bases: TGTGCCAGCAGCTTAAACGGAGGCAATGAGCAGTTCTTC.

This clonotype came up a few times. This rearrangement joins TRBV19 to TRBJ2-4; the D is unclear. The CDR3 is 13 residues long. Trimming pared 0 bases from V and 2 bases from J, leaving 2 bases between. The germline gives CDR1 LNHDA, CDR2 SQIVND (reference sequence). The CDR3 sequence is CASSIDPKNIQYF. Written as DNA, the CDR3 is TGTGCCAGTAGTATAGATCCCAAAAACATTCAGTACTTC.

This clonotype was counted a few times. The DNA of the CDR3 is TGCAGTGCTGTAAAGGCTAGCACAGATACGCAGTATTTT. Protein product: CSAVKASTDTQYF. This sequence joins TRBV20-1 and TRBJ2-3; D call uncertain. CDR3 size: 13 residues. Germline V gene sequence: CDR1 DFQATT, CDR2 SNEGSKA (reference sequence). V shed 5 bases and J shed 0 bases, with 9 bases lying between them.

V and J are TRBV7-2 and TRBJ2-5; a weak D match, TRBD1 (6 bases). Germline-derived CDR1 and CDR2 are SGHTA and FQGNSA. The CDR3 consists of 14 residues. Deletions cut 5 bases from V and 7 bases from J, with 17 bases between. The CDR3 sequence is CASSPGWGPGTQYF. Written as DNA, the CDR3 is TGTGCCAGCAGCCCGGGGTGGGGGCCGGGGACCCAGTACTTC.

As for this clonotype: This may stem from a read error, because a much larger clone lies one nucleotide away. The chain couples TRBV28 to TRBJ1-5, with a weak D call TRBD1 (6 bases). The CDR3 sequence is 15 residues long. Germline CDR1 MDHEN, CDR2 SYDVKM. The CDR3 coding sequence is TGTGCCAGCAGTTTATTAACAGGGCGTGGTCAGCCCCACCATTTT. It yields the protein CASSLLTGRGQPHHF.

For this clonotype: This could be a read error, since a much larger clone is one nucleotide away. The chain employs TRBV9 and TRBJ2-1; 9 bases match TRBD2. Germline CDR1 and CDR2: SGDLS and YYNGEE. CDR3 size: 13 residues. The J segment lost 10 bases and the V segment lost 3 bases, leaving 5 bases of the junction unmatched. Here the CDR3 reads CASSGPAGGEQFF. Here the CDR3 DNA reads TGTGCCAGCAGCGGTCCAGCGGGAGGCGAGCAGTTCTTC.

This sequence joins TRBV27 and TRBJ2-5, with TRBD1 as a possible D gene (6 bases). This CDR3 has 15 amino acids. Trimming pared 4 bases from V and 0 bases from J, leaving 12 bases between. From germline, CDR1 is MNHEY and CDR2 SMNVEV (reference sequence). The CDR3 nucleotides read TGTGCCAGCAGTTCCCTTGGGACAAACCAAGAGACCCAGTACTTC. This sequence encodes CASSSLGTNQETQYF.

V is TRBV10-3 and J is TRBJ2-5; TRBD1 matches at 7 bases. Trimming took 8 bases from V and 8 from J; bases not matched to a gene: 14. Germline V lookup: CDR1 ENHRY, CDR2 SYGVKD. CDR3 size: 14 residues. In DNA form, the CDR3 reads TGTGCCATCGGCAGAGGGGGCACCCAAAACACCCAGTACTTC. Translating gives CAIGRGGTQNTQYF.

This clonotype was recorded a few times. The chain uses TRBV6-4 and TRBJ2-1, with D possibly being TRBD2 (5 bases). The better agreement between TRBJ2-7 and the DNA end casts doubt on the J call. Per the germline V gene, CDR1 is MRHNA and CDR2 is SNTAGT. The CDR3 totals 14 residues. CDR3 amino acids: CASRRAFGSYEQYV. CDR3 coding DNA: TGTGCCAGCAGGAGGGCGTTCGGGTCCTACGAGCAGTACGTC.

This clonotype has ten or more counts. The chain is built from TRBV7-9 and TRBJ2-3; perhaps TRBD1 as D (5 bases). CDR3 length equals 14 residues. The germline V gene encodes CDR1 SEHNR and CDR2 FQNEAQ (reference sequence). The V gene lost 3 bases and the J gene lost 0 bases, with 7 bases spanning the gap. CDR3 amino acids: CASSLDISTDTQYF. The CDR3 nucleotides read TGTGCCAGCAGCTTGGACATTAGCACAGATACGCAGTATTTT.

This clonotype was picked up many times. The CDR3 is CASRPRQGVAFEQYV. The DNA for the CDR3 is TGTGCCAGCAGGCCCCGACAGGGGGTGGCTTTTGAGCAGTACGTC. V usage is TRBV6-1 and J usage is TRBJ2-7, with TRBD1 identical over 9 bases. The CDR3 has 15 residues. With V trimmed by 6 bases and J by 7 bases, 13 bases remained unmatched. Germline CDR1 is MNHNS and CDR2 is SASEGT.

The table lists this clonotype with many counts. The V gene is TRBV12-3 or TRBV12-4, the J gene TRBJ2-2; tentatively, D is TRBD2 (6 bases). This CDR3 comprises 14 residues. Trimming removed 3 bases at V and 5 bases at J, with 10 bases between. CDR3: CASSFRGATGELFF. The CDR3 bases are TGTGCCAGCAGTTTCCGCGGGGCGACCGGGGAGCTGTTTTTT.

The J gene is TRBJ2-1, the V gene TRBV7-9; no clear D gene. V lost 5 bases and J lost 5, with 7 bases in between. CDR3 length equals 12 residues. CDR1 is SEHNR and CDR2 is FQNEAQ in the germline V gene (reference sequence). CDR3 loop: CASSPLNNEQFF. In DNA, the CDR3 is TGTGCCAGCAGCCCACTTAACAATGAGCAGTTCTTC.

Notes on this clonotype: The junction shows a germline mismatch at one end, possibly a read error. The chain carries TRBV12-3 or TRBV12-4 and TRBJ2-4; unclear D gene. This CDR3 contains 13 residues. For the CDR3, the DNA is TGTGCCAGCAGTCCGAAAGCCACAGATACTCAGTATTTC. Amino acid sequence: CASSPKATDTQYF.

This clonotype was found a few times. The CDR3 sequence: CSVPWGTSYNEQFF. The CDR3 bases are TGCAGTGTGCCCTGGGGGACTTCCTACAATGAGCAGTTCTTC. This chain uses TRBV20-1 with TRBJ2-1, with D perhaps TRBD2 (6 bases). This CDR3 contains 14 residues. The V end was cut by 7 bases, the J end by 1 base, with 14 bases between. In germline, CDR1 is DFQATT, CDR2 SNEGSKA (reference sequence).

This chain joins TRBV6-1 and TRBJ2-4, with TRBD2 as a possible D gene (6 bases). The CDR3 extends over 15 amino acids. V was shortened by 9 bases and J by 5 bases, with 20 bases between the two germline ends. Germline V gene lookup returns CDR1 MNHNS and CDR2 SASEGT. CDR3 sequence (DNA): TGTGCCAGGGGCCTTGGGGGGAGTGGGGAAAACATTCAGTACTTC. As protein: CARGLGGSGENIQYF.

J is TRBJ2-3 and V is TRBV10-1; 7 bases are shared with TRBD2. The CDR3 is 16 amino acids. The V gene end was trimmed by 11 bases and the J gene end by 5 bases; junction bases not matched to a gene: 19. Germline CDR1 is WNHNN and CDR2 is SYGVQD (reference sequence). The CDR3 DNA reads as TGCGCCCGCAATCGACTGGGGGGGGGTGCCAAAGATACGCAGTATTTT. It yields the protein CARNRLGGGAKDTQYF.

This chain uses TRBV10-3 with TRBJ2-1; 8 bases are a match to TRBD2. The DNA end lines up better with TRBJ2-5; the J call may be wrong. In germline, CDR1 is ENHRY, CDR2 SYGVKD. The CDR3 covers 12 residues. CDR3 sequence reads: CAFSGEGETQYF. CDR3 nucleotide sequence: TGTGCTTTTAGCGGGGAGGGAGAGACCCAGTACTTC.

This chain joins TRBV6-2 or TRBV6-3 and TRBJ2-5, with TRBD1 identical over 12 bases. The V gene end was trimmed by 8 bases and the J gene end by 2 bases; junction bases not matched to a gene: 6. Germline-derived CDR1 and CDR2 are MNHEY and SVGEGT. CDR3 size: 15 residues. CDR3 DNA: TGTGCCAGCGTCCCGGGACAGGGGGCTCAAGAGACCCAGTACTTC. It is translated as CASVPGQGAQETQYF.

The chain uses TRBV10-1 and TRBJ2-5; D unclear. The V end was cut by 7 bases, the J end by 4 bases, with 16 bases between. The CDR3 extends over 14 amino acids. Germline CDR1 WNHNN, CDR2 SYGVQD (reference sequence). The CDR3 region is CASKVRQDPETQYF. The CDR3 nucleotides read TGCGCCAGCAAGGTCAGGCAAGACCCAGAGACCCAGTACTTC.

The genes are TRBV6-1 and TRBJ2-5, with D possibly being TRBD2 (6 bases). The CDR3 runs to 15 residues. V was clipped by 9 bases and J by 1 base, with 18 bases between them. The V gene's germline CDR1 is MNHNS and CDR2 SASEGT. The CDR3 DNA reads as TGTGCCAGGGGTGCCGGGCAGGGAGGCCAAGAGACCCAGTACTTC. Amino acids: CARGAGQGGQETQYF.

The chain employs TRBV7-2 and TRBJ1-1; D is perhaps TRBD1 (6 bases). V lost 3 bases to trimming and J lost 4 bases, with 9 bases between them. Germline CDR1 reads SGHTA; CDR2 reads FQGNSA. The CDR3 has 13 residues. CDR3: CASSLPDSTEAFF. CDR3 coding DNA: TGTGCCAGCAGCTTGCCGGACAGCACTGAAGCTTTCTTT.

V and J are TRBV6-1 and TRBJ2-1, with 9 bases lining up with TRBD1. This CDR3 has 16 amino acids. V shed 3 bases, J shed 10 bases, and the junction held 13 bases outside the gene matches. Germline CDR1 is MNHNS and CDR2 is SASEGT. CDR3 sequence: CASSDPSGTGTYEQFF. DNA for the CDR3: TGTGCCAGCAGTGACCCCTCCGGGACAGGGACCTACGAGCAGTTCTTC.

V usage is TRBV20-1 and J usage is TRBJ2-1, with D maybe TRBD2 (5 bases). Germline V lookup: CDR1 DFQATT, CDR2 SNEGSKA (reference sequence). Trimming took 7 bases from V and 6 from J, leaving 16 bases between them. The CDR3 covers 13 residues. CDR3 region: CSVGGGAGNEQFF. The CDR3 region has the DNA TGCAGTGTCGGCGGTGGCGCGGGCAATGAGCAGTTCTTC.

V usage is TRBV27 and J usage is TRBJ1-6, with D unclear. Per germline, CDR1 MNHEY and CDR2 SMNVEV (reference sequence). The CDR3 runs to 12 residues. Trimming left V 4 bases short and J 10 bases short, with 8 bases between. The CDR3 spells CASSSPESPLHF. The DNA of the CDR3 is TGTGCCAGCAGTTCCCCGGAATCACCCCTCCACTTT.

Regarding this clonotype: Compared with germline, one end of the junction differs, possibly owing to a read error. V is TRBV6-1 and J is TRBJ2-3; D is possibly TRBD1 (5 bases). This CDR3 comprises 14 residues. From germline, CDR1 is MNHNS and CDR2 SASEGT. The CDR3 spells CAGIGAPGPDTQYF. For the CDR3, the DNA is TGTGCGGGGATAGGGGCCCCAGGGCCAGATACCCAGTATTTC.

CDR3 DNA sequence: TGTGCCGGCCGGCCCAGCGATCACTACGAGCAGTACTTC. This codes for CAGRPSDHYEQYF. V is TRBV7-2 and J is TRBJ2-1; D unclear. The J call is doubtful: the DNA matches TRBJ2-7 better. This CDR3 is 13 amino acids long. The germline V gene encodes CDR1 SGHTA and CDR2 FQGNSA.